Listed here is a single T cell receptor (beta chain). Its specificity is unknown. TCRdb processed the 5' RACE reads anew with MiXCR; each CDR3 protein has one entry. Seen here are approximately 300,000 distinct CDR3 sequences, more than 15% observed once, and the top ten hold around 22%. The CDR3 consists of 14 residues. The V end lost 7 bases, the J end lost 6 bases, and 19 bases lay between the germline ends. The germline gives CDR1 ENHRY, CDR2 SYGVKD. These data come from a study of T-cell memory formation after mild COVID-19. Broader study findings: Proof of SARS-CoV-2 specificity was absent for the second-wave clones that crested on day 37. Clones that shrank (day 15 to 85) were balanced CD4/CD8, whereas later expanders leaned CD4+.

V gene TRBV10-3 combines with J gene TRBJ2-7; D unclear. This clonotype originated in a man younger than 30 who had mild COVID-19 (a few samples of this study predate the infection). Cell type and time point are not known. The sequencing input was PBMCs or a T cell subset sorted from them (not recorded which). The CDR3 nucleotides are TGTGCCATCACCCCTAGAATCAGTTCGGGCGAGCAGTACTTC. Encoded protein: CAITPRISSGEQYF.